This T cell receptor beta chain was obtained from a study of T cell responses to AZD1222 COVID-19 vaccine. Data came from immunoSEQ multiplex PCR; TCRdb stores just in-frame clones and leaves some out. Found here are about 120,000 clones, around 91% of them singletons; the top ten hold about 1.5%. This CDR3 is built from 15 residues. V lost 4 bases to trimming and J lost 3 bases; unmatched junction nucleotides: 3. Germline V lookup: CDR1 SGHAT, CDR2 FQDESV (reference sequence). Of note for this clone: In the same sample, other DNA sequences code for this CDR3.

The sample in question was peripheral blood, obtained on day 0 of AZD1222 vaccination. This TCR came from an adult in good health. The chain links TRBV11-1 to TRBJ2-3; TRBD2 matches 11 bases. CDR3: CASSSRTSGTDTQYF. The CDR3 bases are TGTGCCAGCAGCTCGCGGACTAGCGGGACAGATACGCAGTATTTT.